The entry that follows covers one T cell receptor (beta chain) sequence. The antigen is not known. The sample originates from a study of a mutant IDH1 vaccine in newly diagnosed glioma. Across the study: Vaccine administration was initiated 4-6 weeks following radiotherapy alone, or with temozolomide cycles. Those enrolled had earlier been treated with radiotherapy, temozolomide, or both, mostly both. Study-level points and caveats: Among all patients, vaccine-induced immune responses occurred in approximately 94%.

Time point described: week 5, during vaccination. A 20-mer mutant IDH1 peptide at 300 ug was injected subcutaneously with topical imiquimod. The donor cohort comprised cases of new WHO grade 3 or 4 IDH1-mutant, ATRX-lost astrocytoma. Data came from immunoSEQ multiplex PCR; TCRdb stores just in-frame clones and leaves some out. Among roughly 50,000 clones listed, roughly 78% were seen once. CDR1 and CDR2 from the germline V gene are KGHSH and LQKENI. The CDR3 sequence is 14 residues long. With 0 bases removed from V and 1 base from J, the gap between germline ends came to 5 bases. The receptor comes from a woman aged 40 to 50 with glioma. V usage is TRBV18 and J usage is TRBJ2-3; possibly TRBD1 or TRBD2 for D (5 bases each). The sequencing used PBMCs, collected from a glioma patient whose treatment included an IDH1 peptide vaccine. The CDR3 DNA reads as TGTGCCAGCTCACCACCGGGGGGCACAGATACGCAGTATTTT. This codes for CASSPPGGTDTQYF.